This T cell receptor beta chain is from a study of beta chain features in type 1 diabetes. Study conclusions and caveats: Among patients with Type 1 diabetes, TCRB CDR3s were moderately but significantly shorter in every one of the four CD4+ subsets.

The V gene end was trimmed by 5 bases and the J gene end by 4 bases; junction bases not matched to a gene: 6. The CDR3 contains 13 residues. Germline CDR1 is SGHNT and CDR2 is YYREEE (reference sequence). Comment on this clone: The antigen remains undetermined.

The whole isolated RNA underwent reverse transcription, so sequencing captured expressed TCRB transcripts. Clones were sequenced by immunoSEQ multiplex PCR, and TCRdb holds only the in-frame ones, with some missing. Of about 260,000 clones listed, approximately 20% were seen once; the top ten hold 0.028%. The TCR originated in a woman aged 35 to 49 with type 1 diabetes. The rearrangement uses TRBV5-4 and TRBJ2-7, with 7 positions matching TRBD2. The sample taken for sequencing was naive CD4+ T cells from blood. CDR3 amino acids: CASSSSGKYEQYF. The CDR3 bases are TGTGCCAGCAGTTCTAGCGGAAAATACGAGCAGTACTTC.